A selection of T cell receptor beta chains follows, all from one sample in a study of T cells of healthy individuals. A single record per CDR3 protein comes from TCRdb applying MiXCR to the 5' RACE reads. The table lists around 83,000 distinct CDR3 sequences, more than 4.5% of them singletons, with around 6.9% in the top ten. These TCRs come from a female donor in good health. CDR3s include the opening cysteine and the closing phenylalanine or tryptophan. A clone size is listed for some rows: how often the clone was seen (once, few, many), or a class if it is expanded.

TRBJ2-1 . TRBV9 CASSSTGLFGDRSYNEQFF
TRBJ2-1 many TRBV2 CASSGDPNEQFF
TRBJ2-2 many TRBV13 CASSLGLNTGELFF
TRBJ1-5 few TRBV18 CASSPGNSNQPQHF
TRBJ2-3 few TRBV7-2 CASSLTSGMVADTQYF
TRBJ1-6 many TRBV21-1 CACAGASNNSPLHF
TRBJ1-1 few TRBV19 CASSTPGVGGDTEAFF
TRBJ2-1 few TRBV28 CASSFRNSGRSYNEQFF
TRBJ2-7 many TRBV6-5 CASRNPQGNYEQYF
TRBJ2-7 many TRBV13 CASSSTGFYEQYF
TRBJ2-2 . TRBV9 CASSSHLAGGTGELFF
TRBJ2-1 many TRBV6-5 CASSPEQFGGYNEQFF
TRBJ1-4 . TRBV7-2 CASSLASRGSEKLFF
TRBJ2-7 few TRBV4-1 CASSQVPGQSYEQYF
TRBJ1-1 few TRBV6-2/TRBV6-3 CASSFSGGPTEAFF
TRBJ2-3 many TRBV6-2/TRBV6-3 CASSYWLAGDTQYF
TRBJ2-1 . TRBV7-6 CASSLGGRAGEQFF
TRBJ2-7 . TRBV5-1 CASSSTGTGGYEQYF
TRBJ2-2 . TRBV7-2 CASSIGRANTGELFF
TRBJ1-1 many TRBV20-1 CSAIGLLGYTEAFF
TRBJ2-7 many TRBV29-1 CSVETSGSSFYEQYF
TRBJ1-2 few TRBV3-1 CASSPPPANYGYTF
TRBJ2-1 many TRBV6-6 CASRGQGAYNEQFF
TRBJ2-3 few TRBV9 CASSGQGPDTQYF
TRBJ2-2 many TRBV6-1 CASGAGEGSGELFF
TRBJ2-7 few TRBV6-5 CASSFRRTYEQYF
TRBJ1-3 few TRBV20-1 CSARSTDHSGNTIYF
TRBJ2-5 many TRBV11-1 CASSFGGWGTQYF
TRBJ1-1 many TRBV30 CAWIPFVGRDEAFF
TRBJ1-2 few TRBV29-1 CSIQGARGYTF
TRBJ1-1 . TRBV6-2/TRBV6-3 CASRTYKTATEAFF
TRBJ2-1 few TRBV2 CASRWEVGSEQFF
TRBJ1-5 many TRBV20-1 CSARTDNQPQHF
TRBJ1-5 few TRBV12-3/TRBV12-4 CASSFARVSNQPQHF
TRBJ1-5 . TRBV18 CASSPRNQPQHF
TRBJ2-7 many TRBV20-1 CSARVPSSYEQYF
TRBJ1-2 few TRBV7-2 CASSSDRGLYGYTF
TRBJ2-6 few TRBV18 CASSQRTGGGLGANVLTF
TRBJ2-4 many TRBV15 CATSRDKGSGTIQYF
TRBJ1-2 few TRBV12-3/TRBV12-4 CASLRTSRYTF
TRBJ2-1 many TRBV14 CASRTSGSPGDEQFF
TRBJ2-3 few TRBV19 CASSIWASGMSTDTQYF
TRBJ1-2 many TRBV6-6 CATTQGGWGYGYTF
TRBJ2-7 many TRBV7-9 CASSGHGTIYEQYF
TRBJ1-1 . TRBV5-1 CASSIPTGAGTEAFF
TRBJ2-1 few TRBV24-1 CATSDYEQYTEQFF
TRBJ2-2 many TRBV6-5 CASSYEGTGELFF
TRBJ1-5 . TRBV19 CASSIELGSAQPQHF
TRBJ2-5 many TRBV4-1 CASSQGVAGGQETQYF